This note documents a single TCR beta chain sequence. Its antigen target is currently unknown. Per-base qualities were not stored, and no clone one base away is much larger. The immunoSEQ Assay, a bias-controlled multiplex PCR, was used to amplify TCRbeta CDR3 regions from genomic DNA. The original pipeline was this. Nucleated cell counts per sample were estimated from amplification of reference gene primers within the assay. Sequence reads were collapsed and filtered to measure the absolute abundance of every unique TCRbeta CDR3 rearrangement. For each sample, productive Simpson clonality was calculated as the square root of Simpson's diversity index over productive rearrangements. TCRdb retrieved this table from immuneACCESS and kept in-frame rearrangements only. Not all clones are present; in checked studies, unresolved V genes account for under half, and no reason is known for the remainder. That table is the source of V, J and clone size, and D and trimming were worked out from the DNA. The sample table records 170,000 or so clones; around nine tenths of these occur just once. Just under 0.9% of the sample is held by the ten biggest clonotypes.

Another Seattle source contributed samples from volunteer blood donors who had recovered from COVID-19. Collaborating institutions collected whole blood in K2EDTA tubes following their own protocols. For TCRbeta analysis, collaborators shipped samples as frozen whole blood, isolated PBMCs, or DNA extracted from either of those sample types. The cysteine opens and the phenylalanine closes a CDR3 of 12 amino acids. Only the CDR3 part of the read is kept: 36 bases, read in frame from the first base. CDR1 and CDR2 were assigned from the germline V gene (reference sequence) as SGHKS and YYEKEE. Trimming costs V 0 bases and J 6 bases, and their ends lie 6 bases apart. The entry originates in a study of blood T cell repertoires in COVID-19 (dated by TCRdb to the early 2020s). Looking at the study overall: The collaborator samples originated in the United States, Italy and Spain and spanned the acute and convalescent phases of COVID-19. The prospective study material was composed of cDNA or gDNA derived from T cells, B-cell-depleted T cells, or PBMCs. The dataset comprised deeply sampled blood TCRbeta repertoires from subjects exposed to, actively infected with, or recovered from COVID-19. A freely available public database, intended as a resource for researchers studying the immune response to SARS-CoV-2, is where the repertoires were released. Samples were obtained from the ongoing ImmuneRACE study (first 160 participants) and from 1,200 or so subjects provided by 6 global collaborators. Nearly every sample came with metadata listing a de-identified subject ID, COVID-19 status, age in years and sex. Where available, HLA class I and class II types were taken from metadata supplied by the sample provider and were not determined by assay-based typing.

On the study overall, not on this receptor specifically: Clinical and demographic metadata were provided uncurated, with the amount varying by source and participant.

The receptor chain draws on TRBV5-5 and TRBJ1-1, with the D gene uncertain. The specimen sequenced was peripheral blood. The clonotype originates from a woman aged 18-29 years who had recovered from COVID-19. The CDR3 in this case is CASSLAFAEAFF. The DNA sequence reads TGTGCCAGCAGCTTGGCCTTCGCTGAAGCTTTCTTT.